This T cell receptor (beta chain) came from a study of cytomegalovirus exposure and HLA in healthy donors (dated by TCRdb to about 2017). Concerning the study at large: In an earlier analysis of under 600 of the donors, about 270 Gb of sequence data and approximately 100 million unique TCR beta sequences from roughly 200 million T cells were reported. An early release that covered fewer than 800 HLA-typed donors contained about 300 gigabases of sequencing data and 70 million to 100 million unique TCR sequences. The genetic ancestry cluster associated with self-reported Caucasian donors included 81% of the approximately 400 genotyped donors. The aim of the study was to test whether cataloging public T cell receptors could identify signatures of past pathogen exposure. The study used immunosequencing to profile the T cell repertoires of 666 subjects and linked those repertoires to cytomegalovirus serostatus. Along with the approximately 670-subject first cohort, a separate validation cohort of around 110 different subjects was used. The study combined high-throughput TCR immunosequencing, statistical association of individual TCRs with disease status, and machine learning to predict cytomegalovirus infection status. In a later analysis, previously published TCR beta repertoires from 670 or so donors were re-analyzed and high-resolution HLA genotyping was added so that TCR occurrence patterns could be studied. In the later analysis, no new phenotypic data were used to find candidate immune exposures; instead, reliance was placed on TCR beta sequences and their occurrence across donors. In an earlier analysis of 550 to 700 of the donors, high-throughput TCR beta sequencing was used to judge whether each TCR beta V gene segment behaved as functional or pseudogenic. Alongside the repertoire data, information on donor age, sex, ethnicity and CMV serostatus was compiled. In a later genetic analysis, genome-wide SNP genotypes for 398 of the 666 donors were used, and that subset was treated as a discovery cohort. All discovery cohort repertoires had been generated on a single sequencing platform. Class I and class II HLA loci were covered by the typing at four-digit resolution. The number of donors typed differed by locus, with roughly 629-640 for A, B, C, DRB1 and DQB1, 522 for DQA1, 606 for DPA1, and some 470 for DPB1. A handful of DR-DQ haplotypes were handled as single units for association and clustering because linkage in the cohort was strong. Across around 400 genotyped donors of the cohort, an average of approximately 200,000 unique TCR beta nucleotide sequences per donor were sequenced, and around 19% of those sequences were non-productive. Results the study describes overall, beyond this receptor: The cohort was sequenced for TCR beta chains only, and without alpha or paired-chain data the features that could be detected were limited. Most TCR sequences were seen in very few donors, while some public TCRs were found in many individuals. An earlier analysis of approximately 600 of the donors showed that most TCR beta V segments appeared in productive rearrangements either about 90% or about 30% of the time, which broadly matched IMGT annotations. Cytomegalovirus status was reported to be diagnosed by the classifier with high specificity and sensitivity in both the original and validation cohorts. It was suggested by the authors that the approach could potentially be generalized to other disease states and immunological phenotypes. Sequencing depth was assumed to be roughly uniform across donors in the presence/absence analyses, though that assumption may not hold. According to a later analysis, parvovirus B19, influenza, CMV and Epstein-Barr virus appeared linked to several top co-occurrence clusters. In vitro tests confirmed that a few of the cytomegalovirus-associated TCR beta chains recognize cytomegalovirus antigens. Immune exposure information for the cohort was limited to CMV serostatus. A group of highly shared sequence variants was considered likely to be a technical artifact of the sequencing pipeline. A total of 150 or so TCR beta chains were listed by the study as associated with cytomegalovirus. A later analysis found that HLA-associated TCR beta chains were more clonally expanded and had lower generation probabilities than equally common non-associated chains. When HLA alleles, especially DR and DQ, strongly co-occurred, TCR associations were difficult to assign to individual alleles. According to a later analysis, most CMV-associated TCR beta chains appeared to be HLA-restricted, and the HLA associations seemed to be driven largely by CMV exposure. Linkage disequilibrium might explain the correlated functional status among segregating V segments, but an unknown experimental factor could not be ruled out. Some IMGT-functional V segments, including TRBV6-2 and TRBV6-3, could not be distinguished by the 87-base-pair reads and were therefore excluded. A further reported finding was that TCR beta sequences accurately predicted the HLA-A and HLA-B alleles for most subjects in the first cohort. A later analysis found that TCR association rates varied across HLA loci, with DRB1 alleles showing the most associated TCRs and HLA-C alleles the fewest. In a later genetic analysis, fewer N-insertions in productive TCRs were reported among donors in an Asian-associated ancestry cluster than the roughly 710-donor mean. Over 15 rarely observed V segments, including chromosome 9 orphons, were excluded from the earlier analysis of about 500 of the donors because counts were too low. A later genetic analysis associated a missense DCLRE1C variant with V-gene and J-gene trimming of TCR beta chains, and an independent cohort replicated the association. Because HLA typing was missing for some donors at each locus, association tests included only the typed subset. Specific HLA alleles were associated with 16,951 TCR beta sequences at a false discovery rate of 0.05 in a later analysis.

Turning to this clone: There is no known antigen for this receptor. Per-base qualities were not stored, and no clone one base away is much larger.

The cohort comprised under 700 healthy bone marrow donors. Cohort members were all nominally healthy when sampled, although unrecorded immune exposures were likely present. The donor tested CMV seropositive, placing the donor among the 289 seropositive members of the cohort. A peripheral blood sample was provided by each donor, and peripheral blood mononuclear cells were used for TCR beta sequencing. Genomic DNA extraction from the blood cell samples was performed with the Qiagen DNeasy Blood Extraction Kit. Library preparation used the immunoSEQ multiplex PCR assay. For the multiplex PCR, a mixture combining 60 forward primers for TCR Vbeta segments and 13 reverse primers for TCR Jbeta segments was used. Amplification of the CDR3 region of rearranged TCR beta genes was performed with a multiplex PCR assay on genomic DNA. On the Illumina HiSeq System, the amplified TCR beta libraries were sequenced as 87-base-pair reads. The original methods were these. A later analysis counted about 80 million unique TCR beta chains across the 550 to 700 repertoires, and around 9.9 million of these chains were shared by at least two donors. To remove PCR and sequencing errors, raw reads were error-corrected and collapsed into unique sequences using a nearest-neighbor algorithm that merged closely related sequences. CDR3 sequences were aligned to IMGT reference sequences to assign V, D and J gene segments. Each retained sequence needed at least a six-nucleotide match to both a V gene segment and a J gene segment. A rearrangement counted as productive if the CDR3 had no stop codons and remained in frame with V and J, and every other rearrangement counted as non-productive. CDR3 was defined according to IMGT convention as the region running from the second conserved V-encoded cysteine to the conserved J-encoded phenylalanine. The earlier analysis of about 610 of the donors excluded any sequence lacking an unambiguous match to a single V gene segment. In an earlier analysis of more than 500 of the donors, a V segment was called functional when productive rearrangements were above 56.7%, and segregating when the standard deviation between donors exceeded 5%. To diagnose cytomegalovirus status from the catalog of TCR beta chain sequences, a statistical classification framework was built. A later analysis assigned V and J genes by comparing TCR nucleotide sequences with IMGT/GENE-DB human TR gene sequences. The TCRdist pipeline was used in a later analysis to assign CDR3 sequences and most-parsimonious VDJ recombination scenarios. In a later analysis, every TCR beta chain was defined by the combination of its CDR3 amino acid sequence and its V-gene family, and reads without a unique V-gene family were dropped. A later analysis removed roughly 590 highly shared, low-generation-probability nucleotide sequences to deal with suspected cross-contamination and a sequencing artifact. In a later analysis, a clonal expansion index was calculated for each public chain from normalized within-repertoire ranks of inferred template counts. In a later analysis, generation probabilities were computed with a VDJ recombination model fitted to out-of-frame rearrangements, and the resulting probabilities were checked against IGoR. In a later analysis, hypergeometric tests were used to score TCR-TCR, TCR-HLA and TCR-CMV co-occurrence, with a repertoire-size bias correction applied to TCR pairs. False discovery rates were estimated in a later analysis by permuting HLA or CMV assignments 20 times. In a later analysis, co-occurring TCRs were grouped with DBSCAN, and TCRdist sequence similarity was added when clustering was performed within HLA-allele-positive subsets. Repertoires with fewer than 30,000 or more than 120,000 public chains, plus five repertoires with anomalous nucleotide sharing, were excluded from co-occurrence clustering. The clones in this table, taken by TCRdb from immuneACCESS, are in-frame only. Not every clone is retained; where verified, under half of the shortfall comes from an unresolved V gene, and the cause of the rest is unknown. The V and J calls and the clone size are those of that table, but D and trimming were determined from the DNA. This sample gives approximately 88,000 clones in total; about three quarters of them show up just once. The ten largest make up less than 9.5% of the sample.

The germline V gene supplies CDR1 SNHLY and CDR2 FYNNEI. The V end gives up 8 bases and the J end 1 base, leaving 8 bases in the junction not matched to a gene. From the cysteine through the phenylalanine, the CDR3 covers 16 amino acids. Only the CDR3 DNA is retained, 48 bases long and in frame from the first base. This sequence originates from a man aged 50-59 years in good health and CMV-seropositive. The specimen was PBMCs. The sequence links TRBV2 to TRBJ1-3; 10 middle bases align to TRBD1. The CDR3 region: CASDGQGVESGNTIYF. The DNA is as follows: TGTGCCAGCGATGGACAGGGGGTCGAATCTGGAAACACCATATATTTT.